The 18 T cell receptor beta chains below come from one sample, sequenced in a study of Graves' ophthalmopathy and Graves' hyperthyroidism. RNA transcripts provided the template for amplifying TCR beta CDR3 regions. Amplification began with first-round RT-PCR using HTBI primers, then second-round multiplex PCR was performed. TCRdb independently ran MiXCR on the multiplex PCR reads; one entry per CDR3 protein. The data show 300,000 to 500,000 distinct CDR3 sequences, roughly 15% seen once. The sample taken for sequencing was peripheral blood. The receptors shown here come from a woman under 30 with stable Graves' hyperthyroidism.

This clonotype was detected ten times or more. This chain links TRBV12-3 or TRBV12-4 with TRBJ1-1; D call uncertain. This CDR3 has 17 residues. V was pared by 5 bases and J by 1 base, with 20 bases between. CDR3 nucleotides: TGTGCCAGCAGTACCGAGACGGACCCCAGAACGAACACTGAAGCTTTCTTT. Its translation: CASSTETDPRTNTEAFF.

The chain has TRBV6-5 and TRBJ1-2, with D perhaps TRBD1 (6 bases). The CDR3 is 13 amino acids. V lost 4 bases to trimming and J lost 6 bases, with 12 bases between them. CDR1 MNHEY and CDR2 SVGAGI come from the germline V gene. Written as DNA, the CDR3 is TGTGCCAGCAGTTTATCTGCAGGGGATGGCTACACCTTC. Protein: CASSLSAGDGYTF.

CDR3 in amino acids: CSARDRLWSYEQYF. The CDR3 bases are TGCAGTGCTAGGGACAGGTTGTGGTCCTACGAGCAGTACTTC. V is TRBV20-1 and J is TRBJ2-7, with 7 bases aligning to TRBD1. J lost 1 base, V lost 3 bases, and 6 bases had no gene match. The CDR3 covers 14 residues. From germline, CDR1 is DFQATT and CDR2 SNEGSKA (reference sequence).

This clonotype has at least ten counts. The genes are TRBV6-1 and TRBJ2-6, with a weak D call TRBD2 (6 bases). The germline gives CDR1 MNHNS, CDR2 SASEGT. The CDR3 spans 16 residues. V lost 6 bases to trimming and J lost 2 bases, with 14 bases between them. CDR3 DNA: TGTGCCAGCAGCCCGACTAGTAATCCTGGGGCCAACGTCCTGACTTTC. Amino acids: CASSPTSNPGANVLTF.

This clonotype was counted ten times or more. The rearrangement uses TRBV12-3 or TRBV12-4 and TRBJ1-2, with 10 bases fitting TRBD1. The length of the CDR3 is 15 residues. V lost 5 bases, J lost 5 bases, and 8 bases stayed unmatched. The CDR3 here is CASSSHRGQGYGYTF. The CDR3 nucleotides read TGTGCCAGCAGTAGCCACAGGGGACAGGGGTATGGCTACACCTTC.

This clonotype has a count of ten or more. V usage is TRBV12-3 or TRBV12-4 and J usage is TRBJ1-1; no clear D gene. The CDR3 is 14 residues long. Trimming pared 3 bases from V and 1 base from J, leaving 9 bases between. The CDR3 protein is CASSFAQGNTEAFF. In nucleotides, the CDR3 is TGTGCCAGCAGTTTCGCACAAGGGAACACTGAAGCTTTCTTT.

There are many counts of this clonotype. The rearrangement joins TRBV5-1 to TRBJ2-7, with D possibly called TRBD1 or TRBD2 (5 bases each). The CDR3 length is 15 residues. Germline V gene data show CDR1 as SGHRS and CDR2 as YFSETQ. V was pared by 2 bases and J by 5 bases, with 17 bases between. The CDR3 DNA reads TGCGCCAGCAGCTTTGATGGGGGTCCGGTCGACGAGCAGTACTTC. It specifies CASSFDGGPVDEQYF.

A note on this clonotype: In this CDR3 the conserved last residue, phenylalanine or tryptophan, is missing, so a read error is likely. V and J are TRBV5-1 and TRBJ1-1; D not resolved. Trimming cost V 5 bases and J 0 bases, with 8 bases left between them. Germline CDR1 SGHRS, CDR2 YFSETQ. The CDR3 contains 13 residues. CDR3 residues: CASSPSLNTEAFY. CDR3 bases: TGCGCCAGCAGTCCGTCGTTGAACACTGAAGCTTTCTAT.

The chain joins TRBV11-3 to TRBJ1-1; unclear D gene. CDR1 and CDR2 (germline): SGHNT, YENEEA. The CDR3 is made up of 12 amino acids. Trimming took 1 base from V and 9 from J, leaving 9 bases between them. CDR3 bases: TGTGCCAGCAGCTTAGCCGGGATTAAAGCTTTCTTT. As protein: CASSLAGIKAFF. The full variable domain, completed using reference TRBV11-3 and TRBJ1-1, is EAGVVQSPRYKIIEKKQPVAFWCNPISGHNTLYWYLQNLGQGPELLIRYENEEAVDDSQLPKDRFSAERLKGVDSTLKIQPAELGDSAVYLCASSLAGIKAFFGQGTRLTVV.

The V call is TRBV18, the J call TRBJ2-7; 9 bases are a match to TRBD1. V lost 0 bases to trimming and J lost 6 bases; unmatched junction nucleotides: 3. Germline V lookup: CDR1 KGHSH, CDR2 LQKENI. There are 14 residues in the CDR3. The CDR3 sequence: CASSPPTTGGEQYF. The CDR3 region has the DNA TGTGCCAGCTCACCACCGACGACAGGGGGCGAGCAGTACTTC.

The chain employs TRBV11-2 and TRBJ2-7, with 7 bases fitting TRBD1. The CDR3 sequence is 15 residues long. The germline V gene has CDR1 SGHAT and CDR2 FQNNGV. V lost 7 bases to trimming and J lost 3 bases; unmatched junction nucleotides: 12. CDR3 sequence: CASKAPRDSIYEQYF. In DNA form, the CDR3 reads TGTGCCAGCAAGGCCCCCCGGGACAGCATCTACGAGCAGTACTTC. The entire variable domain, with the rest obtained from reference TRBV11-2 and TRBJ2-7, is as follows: EAGVAQSPRYKIIEKRQSVAFWCNPISGHATLYWYQQILGQGPKLLIQFQNNGVVDDSQLPKDRFSAERLKGVDSTLKIQPAKLEDSAVYLCASKAPRDSIYEQYFGPGTRLTVT.

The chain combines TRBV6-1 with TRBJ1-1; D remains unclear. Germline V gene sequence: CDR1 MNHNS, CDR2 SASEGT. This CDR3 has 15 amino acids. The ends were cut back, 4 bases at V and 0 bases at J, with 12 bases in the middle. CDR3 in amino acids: CASSADGRLNTEAFF. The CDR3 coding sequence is TGTGCCAGCAGTGCTGACGGTAGACTGAACACTGAAGCTTTCTTT.

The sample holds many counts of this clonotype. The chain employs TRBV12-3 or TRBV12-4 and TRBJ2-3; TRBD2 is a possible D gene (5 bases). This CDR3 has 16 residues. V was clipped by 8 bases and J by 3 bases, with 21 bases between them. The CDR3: CASASQRRVRTDTQYF. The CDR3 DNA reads TGTGCCAGCGCCTCTCAGCGGCGAGTTAGGACAGATACGCAGTATTTT.

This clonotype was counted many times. CDR3 region: CASSKPGLEEYEQYF. The DNA of the CDR3 is TGTGCCAGTAGTAAACCGGGACTCGAGGAGTACGAGCAGTACTTC. The V call is TRBV19, the J call TRBJ2-7; possible D gene TRBD2, 6 bases. The V and J ends lost 4 bases and 4 bases respectively, with 17 bases between them. CDR1 and CDR2 from the germline V gene are LNHDA and SQIVND (reference sequence). The CDR3 is 15 residues long.

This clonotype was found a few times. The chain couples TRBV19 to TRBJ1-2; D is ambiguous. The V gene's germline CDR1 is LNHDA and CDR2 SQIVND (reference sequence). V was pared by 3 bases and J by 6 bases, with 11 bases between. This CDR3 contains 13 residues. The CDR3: CASSIEGRDGYTF. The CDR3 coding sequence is TGTGCCAGTAGTATTGAAGGGCGGGATGGCTACACCTTC.

The DNA of the CDR3 is TGTGCCAGCGGATCTAGATACACCATATATTTT. Its protein product is CASGSRYTIYF. The chain couples TRBV28 to TRBJ1-3; D unresolved. Trimming took off 8 bases at V and 8 bases at J, with 10 bases between the two ends. In germline, CDR1 is MDHEN, CDR2 SYDVKM. This CDR3 has 11 residues.

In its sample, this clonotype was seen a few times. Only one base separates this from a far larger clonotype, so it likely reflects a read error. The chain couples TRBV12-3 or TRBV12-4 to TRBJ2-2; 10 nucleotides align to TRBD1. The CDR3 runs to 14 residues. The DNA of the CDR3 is TGTGCCAGCAGTCTGGGACAGGGGACGGGGGAGCTGTTGTTT. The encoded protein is CASSLGQGTGELLF.

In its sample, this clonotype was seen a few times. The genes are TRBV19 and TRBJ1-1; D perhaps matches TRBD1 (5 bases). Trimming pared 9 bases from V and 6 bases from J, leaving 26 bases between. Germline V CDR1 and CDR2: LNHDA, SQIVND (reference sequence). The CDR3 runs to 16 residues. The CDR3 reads CASTYMGWGGIPEAFF. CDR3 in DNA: TGTGCCAGCACATATATGGGATGGGGGGGGATCCCTGAAGCTTTCTTT. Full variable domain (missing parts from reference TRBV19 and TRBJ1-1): DGGITQSPKYLFRKEGQNVTLSCEQNLNHDAMYWYRQDPGQGLRLIYYSQIVNDFQKGDIAEGYSVSREKKESFPLTVTSAQKNPTAFYLCASTYMGWGGIPEAFFGQGTRLTVV.